This entry describes one TCR beta chain. This specimen belongs to a study of long-term antiretroviral therapy in people with HIV. Germline V CDR1 and CDR2: SEHNR, FQNEAQ (reference sequence). This CDR3 comprises 14 residues. V gave up 1 base and J gave up 2 bases, with 8 bases separating them. It was version v3.0 of the immunoSEQ assay that was run at survey level. Generated by immunoSEQ multiplex PCR, the TCRdb table keeps only in-frame clones and is missing some. This table holds some 40,000 clones, around 85% found once. Roughly 0.95-10 million cryopreserved PBMC were held in samples before DNA extraction.

The sequence derives from a woman aged 45-60 years with HIV. This rearrangement joins TRBV7-9 to TRBJ1-2; D unclear. This sample comprised unsorted PBMCs, obtained 3.1 years after starting antiretroviral therapy. CDR3 amino acids: CASSLDLKNYGYTF. The DNA of the CDR3 is TGTGCCAGCAGCTTAGATCTGAAGAACTATGGCTACACCTTC.